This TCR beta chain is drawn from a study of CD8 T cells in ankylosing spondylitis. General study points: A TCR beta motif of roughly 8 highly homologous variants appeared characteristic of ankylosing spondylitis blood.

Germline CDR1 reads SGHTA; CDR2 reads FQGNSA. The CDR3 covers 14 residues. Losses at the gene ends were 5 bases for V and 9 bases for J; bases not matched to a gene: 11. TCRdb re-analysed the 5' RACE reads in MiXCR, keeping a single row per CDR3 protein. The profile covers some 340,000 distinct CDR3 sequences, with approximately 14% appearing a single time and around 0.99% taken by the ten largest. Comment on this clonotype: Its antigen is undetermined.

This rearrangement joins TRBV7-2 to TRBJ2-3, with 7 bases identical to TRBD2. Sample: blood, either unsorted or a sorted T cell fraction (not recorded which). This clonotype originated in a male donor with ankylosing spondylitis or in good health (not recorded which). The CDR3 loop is CASSQHPLAQTQYF. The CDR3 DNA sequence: TGTGCCAGCAGCCAACACCCACTAGCGCAGACGCAGTATTTT.